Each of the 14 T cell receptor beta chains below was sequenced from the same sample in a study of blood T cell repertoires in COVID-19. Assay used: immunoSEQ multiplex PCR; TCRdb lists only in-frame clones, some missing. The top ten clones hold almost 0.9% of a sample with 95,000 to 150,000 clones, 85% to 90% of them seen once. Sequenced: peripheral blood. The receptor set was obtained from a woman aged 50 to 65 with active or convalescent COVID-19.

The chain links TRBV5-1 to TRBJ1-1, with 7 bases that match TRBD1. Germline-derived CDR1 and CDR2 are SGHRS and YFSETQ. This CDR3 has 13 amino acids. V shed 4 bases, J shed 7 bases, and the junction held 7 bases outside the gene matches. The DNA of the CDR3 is TGCGCCAGCAGCACGACCCGGGACAGTGAAGCTTTCTTT. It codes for CASSTTRDSEAFF. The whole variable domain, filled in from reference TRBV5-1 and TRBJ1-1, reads KAGVTQTPRYLIKTRGQQVTLSCSPISGHRSVSWYQQTPGQGLQFLFEYFSETQRNKGNFPGRFSGRQFSNSRSEMNVSTLELGDSALYLCASSTTRDSEAFFGQGTRLTVV.

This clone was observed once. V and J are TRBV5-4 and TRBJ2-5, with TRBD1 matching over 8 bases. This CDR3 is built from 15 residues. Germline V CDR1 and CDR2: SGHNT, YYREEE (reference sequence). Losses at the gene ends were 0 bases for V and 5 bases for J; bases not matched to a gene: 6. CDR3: CASSLGAGGSETQYF. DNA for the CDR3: TGTGCCAGCAGCTTGGGGGCAGGGGGCTCCGAGACCCAGTACTTC.

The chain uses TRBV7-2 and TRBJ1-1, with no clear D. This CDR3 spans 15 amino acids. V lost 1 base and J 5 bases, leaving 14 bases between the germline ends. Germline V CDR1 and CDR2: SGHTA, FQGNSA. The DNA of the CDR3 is TGTGCCAGCAGCTTAGACTGGGAGTCATGGACTGAAGCTTTCTTT. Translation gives CASSLDWESWTEAFF.

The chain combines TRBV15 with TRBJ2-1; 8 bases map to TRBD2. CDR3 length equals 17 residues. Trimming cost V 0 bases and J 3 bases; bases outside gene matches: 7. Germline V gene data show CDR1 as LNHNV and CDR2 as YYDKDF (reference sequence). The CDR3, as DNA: TGTGCCACCAGCAGAGATATGGCTAGCGGGTTCTACAATGAGCAGTTCTTC. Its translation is CATSRDMASGFYNEQFF.

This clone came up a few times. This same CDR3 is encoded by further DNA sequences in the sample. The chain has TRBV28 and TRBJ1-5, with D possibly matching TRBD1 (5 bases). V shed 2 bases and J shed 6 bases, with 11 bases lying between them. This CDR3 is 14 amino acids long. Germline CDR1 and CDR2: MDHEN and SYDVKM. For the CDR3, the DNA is TGTGCCAGCAGTTTACTGCAGGGAAGTCAGCCCCAGCATTTT. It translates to CASSLLQGSQPQHF.

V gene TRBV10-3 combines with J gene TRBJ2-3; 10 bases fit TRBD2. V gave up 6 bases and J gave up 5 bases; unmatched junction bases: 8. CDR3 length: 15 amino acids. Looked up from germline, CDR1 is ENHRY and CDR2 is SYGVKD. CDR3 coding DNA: TGTGCCATCAGAACAGCGGGAGGGCCTTTAGATACGCAGTATTTT. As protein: CAIRTAGGPLDTQYF.

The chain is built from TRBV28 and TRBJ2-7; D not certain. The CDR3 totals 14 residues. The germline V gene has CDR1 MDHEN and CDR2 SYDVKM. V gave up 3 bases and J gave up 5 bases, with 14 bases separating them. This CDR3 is CASSLSPGPNEQYF. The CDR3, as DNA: TGTGCCAGCAGTTTGAGCCCAGGCCCCAACGAGCAGTACTTC.

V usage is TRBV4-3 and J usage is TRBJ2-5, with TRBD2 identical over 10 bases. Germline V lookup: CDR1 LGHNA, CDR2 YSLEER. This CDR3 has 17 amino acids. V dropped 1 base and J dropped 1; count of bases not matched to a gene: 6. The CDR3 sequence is CASSQVYSGRSQETQYF. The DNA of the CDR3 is TGCGCCAGCAGCCAAGTTTATAGCGGGAGGTCCCAAGAGACCCAGTACTTC.

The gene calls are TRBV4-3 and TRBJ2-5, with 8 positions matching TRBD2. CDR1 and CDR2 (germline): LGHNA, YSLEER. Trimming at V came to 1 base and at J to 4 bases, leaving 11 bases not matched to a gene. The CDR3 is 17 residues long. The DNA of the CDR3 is TGCGCCAGCAGCCAAGGGGCTAGCGGGTTTAGGGGAGAGACCCAGTACTTC. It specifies CASSQGASGFRGETQYF.

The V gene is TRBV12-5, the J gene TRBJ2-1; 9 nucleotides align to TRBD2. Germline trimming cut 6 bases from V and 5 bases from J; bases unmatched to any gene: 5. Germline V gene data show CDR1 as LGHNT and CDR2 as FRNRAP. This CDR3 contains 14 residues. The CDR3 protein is CASGREGPHNEQFF. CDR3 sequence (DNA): TGTGCTAGTGGGCGGGAGGGCCCCCACAATGAGCAGTTCTTC.

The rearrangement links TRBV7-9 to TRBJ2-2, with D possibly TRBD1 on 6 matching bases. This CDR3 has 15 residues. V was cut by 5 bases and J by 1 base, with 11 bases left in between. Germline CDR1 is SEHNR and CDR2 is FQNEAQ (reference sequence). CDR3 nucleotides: TGTGCCAGCAGCGACACGGACAGGAACACCGGGGAGCTGTTTTTT. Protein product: CASSDTDRNTGELFF.

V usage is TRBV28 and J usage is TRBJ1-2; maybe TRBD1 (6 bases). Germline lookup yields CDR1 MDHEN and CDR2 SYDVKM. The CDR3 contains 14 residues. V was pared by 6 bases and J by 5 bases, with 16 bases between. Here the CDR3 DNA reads TGTGCCAGCAGCCAAACAGGGATTCATTATGGCTACACCTTC. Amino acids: CASSQTGIHYGYTF.

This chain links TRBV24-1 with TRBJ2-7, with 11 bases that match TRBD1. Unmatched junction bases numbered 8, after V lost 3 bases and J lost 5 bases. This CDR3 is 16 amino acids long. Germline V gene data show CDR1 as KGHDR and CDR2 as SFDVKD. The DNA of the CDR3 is TGTGCCACCAGTGATCTACCGGGACAGGGGGTTGACGAGCAGTACTTC. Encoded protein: CATSDLPGQGVDEQYF.

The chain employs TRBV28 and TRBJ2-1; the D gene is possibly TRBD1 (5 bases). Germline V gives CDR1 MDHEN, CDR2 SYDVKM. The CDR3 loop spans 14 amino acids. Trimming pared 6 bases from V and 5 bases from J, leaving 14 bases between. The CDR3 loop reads CASRSGFFDNEQFF. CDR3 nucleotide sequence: TGTGCCAGCAGATCAGGGTTTTTCGACAATGAGCAGTTCTTC.